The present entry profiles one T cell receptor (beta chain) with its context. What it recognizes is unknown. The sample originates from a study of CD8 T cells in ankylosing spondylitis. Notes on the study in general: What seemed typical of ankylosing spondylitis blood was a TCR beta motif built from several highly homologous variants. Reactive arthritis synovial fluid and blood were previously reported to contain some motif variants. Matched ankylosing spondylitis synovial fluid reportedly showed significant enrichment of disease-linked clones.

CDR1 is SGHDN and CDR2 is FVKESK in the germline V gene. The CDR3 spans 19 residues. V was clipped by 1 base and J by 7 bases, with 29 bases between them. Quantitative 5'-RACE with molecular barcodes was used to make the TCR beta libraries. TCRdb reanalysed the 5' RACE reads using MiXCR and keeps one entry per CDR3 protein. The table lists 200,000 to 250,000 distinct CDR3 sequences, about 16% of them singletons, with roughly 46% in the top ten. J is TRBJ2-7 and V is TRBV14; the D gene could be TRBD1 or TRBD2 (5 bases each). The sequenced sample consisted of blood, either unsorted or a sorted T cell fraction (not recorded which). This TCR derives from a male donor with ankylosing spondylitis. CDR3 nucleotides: TGTGCCAGCAGCCAAGTCCATTTACCGGGACGCATCCCCCCGGGGGAGCAGTACTTC. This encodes CASSQVHLPGRIPPGEQYF.